The source of this TCR beta chain is a study of control samples from healthy donors and cancer patients. This clone was seen a handful of times. Generated by immunoSEQ multiplex PCR, the TCRdb table keeps only in-frame clones and is missing some. The data hold about 24,000 clones, with roughly 80% observed a single time. The V end was cut by 1 base, the J end by 0 bases, with 14 bases between. This CDR3 is built from 17 residues. Germline V CDR1 and CDR2: LNHNV, YYDKDF (reference sequence). This receptor was identified in a man aged 60-69 years with head and neck cancer. The chain recombines TRBV15 with TRBJ2-3; no clear D. Sequencing was carried out using PBMCs. The CDR3 loop reads CATSRGRVAESTDTQYF. CDR3 bases: TGTGCCACCAGCAGAGGCCGCGTGGCGGAGAGCACAGATACGCAGTATTTT.